This TCR beta chain was obtained from a study of radiation and T cells in renal cell carcinoma (TCRdb year 2020). A note on the overall study: In total, about 50 samples, comprising around 25 tumors and 27 peripheral blood samples, were subjected to TCR beta sequencing. The final blood draw took place at 4 weeks after radiation, the same time as nephrectomy. Across all 50 or so samples, 4,016,671 unique CDR3 nucleotide sequences encoding about 2.4 million unique CDR3 amino acid sequences were identified.

The CDR3 covers 13 residues, taking in both the cysteine and the phenylalanine. This entry keeps only the CDR3 DNA: 39 bases, framed from base 1. V is trimmed back by 2 bases and J by 5 bases, and the junction contains 1 base that no gene match accounts for. The CDR1 and CDR2 encoded by the germline V gene (reference sequence) are GTSNPN and SVGIG. This sample's time point label indicates: blood 4 weeks post-SBRT, at nephrectomy. The treatment or condition tag for this specimen amounts to: 15 Gy SBRT to primary tumor, nephrectomy 4 weeks later. Samples were obtained from a clinical trial, in which 15 Gy stereotactic body radiation therapy was delivered to primary renal cell carcinomas and nephrectomy was performed 4 weeks later. To follow tumor-enriched clonotypes, serial peripheral blood was collected from radiation-treated patients at baseline and at 2 weeks and 4 weeks after SBRT. Renal cell carcinoma with clear cell pathology was present in all patients. The QIAamp DNA Blood Mini Kit (Qiagen) was used to prepare genomic DNA for TCR sequencing. Samples were included in the analyses only if all quality control checks were passed.

Here is what the overall study found, with its caveats: The single-armed trial design could not address effects of radiation dose or scheduling on the TCR repertoire. Because pretreatment tumor biopsies were not available, the study could not determine whether clonotypes were already present within the tumor at baseline. Dynamics of the blood repertoire were not tracked past 4 weeks after treatment. Top tumor clonotypes rose in blood from baseline to 2 weeks post-radiation, then contracted by 4 weeks, suggesting transient expansion of tumor-resident clones.

TCR beta libraries were generated from genomic DNA with the immunoSEQ kit, following the manufacturer's recommendations. For library preparation, a first multiplex PCR was performed with proprietary primers, followed by a second PCR in which unique barcodes were added, and bead cleanups were performed after each round. Each sample batch included a kit-provided positive control reaction and a negative control reaction. The final libraries were assessed on an Agilent 4200 TapeStation D1000 ScreenTape, pooled by volume, and quantified by qPCR. Sequencing was performed on an Illumina NextSeq500 with a MidOutput 150-cycle cartridge, and 156 Read1 and 15 Index1 cycles were run with kit custom primers. The pooled library was loaded at approximately 0.92 pM with approximately 18% PhiX control spiked in. Under the source paper's analysis protocol: The vendor-processed data were analyzed in R, and a clonotype was defined as all T cells that share the same CDR3 nucleotide sequence. In the clone abundance analyses, frequencies were normalized to the 10,000 most abundant clones in each sample. Public T cell clones, which averaged fewer than five per sample, were removed prior to analysis. A difference in abundance of at least 32-fold between compartments was used to define tumor-enriched and baseline blood-enriched clonotypes. A beta-binomial differential abundance model was used to identify clonotypes that were expanded or contracted between blood time points. Tumor-blood repertoire similarity was measured with the Baroni-Urbani and Buser coefficient, and group comparisons used two-tailed Wilcoxon tests in R. TCRdb mirrors the immuneACCESS table, restricted to in-frame sequences. Some clones are absent from its copies; in checked studies, under half trace to an unresolved V gene, and the reason for the others is unknown. V and J calls and clone size are given by that table; D and trimming were obtained from the DNA. The table for this sample lists 150,000 to 200,000 clones; about 87% of them were counted only once. The leading ten clones occupy over 9% of the sample.

Regarding this clone: Its antigen is still unknown. Base qualities are not at hand, and no much larger clone is one base apart.

The source of this sequence is a woman aged 50 to 60 with renal cell carcinoma. The sequencing here drew on blood, taken from a patient whose treatment included radiotherapy and nephrectomy. The chain uses TRBV30 and TRBJ1-5, with 9 central nucleotides matching TRBD1. The sequenced DNA: TGTGCCTGGAGTACAGGGGGCGATCAGCCCCAGCATTTT. Its protein product is CAWSTGGDQPQHF.